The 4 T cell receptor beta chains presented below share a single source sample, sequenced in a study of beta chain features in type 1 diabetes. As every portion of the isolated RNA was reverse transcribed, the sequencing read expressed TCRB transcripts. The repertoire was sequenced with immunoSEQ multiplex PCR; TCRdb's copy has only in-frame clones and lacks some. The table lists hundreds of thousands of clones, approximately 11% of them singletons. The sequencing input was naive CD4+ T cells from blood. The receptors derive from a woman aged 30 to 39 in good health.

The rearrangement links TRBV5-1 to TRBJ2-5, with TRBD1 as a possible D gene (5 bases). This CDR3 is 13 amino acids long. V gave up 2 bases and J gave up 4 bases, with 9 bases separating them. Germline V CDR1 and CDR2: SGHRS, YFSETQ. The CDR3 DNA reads TGCGCCAGCAGCTTTACAGGCCCAGAGACCCAGTACTTC. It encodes CASSFTGPETQYF.

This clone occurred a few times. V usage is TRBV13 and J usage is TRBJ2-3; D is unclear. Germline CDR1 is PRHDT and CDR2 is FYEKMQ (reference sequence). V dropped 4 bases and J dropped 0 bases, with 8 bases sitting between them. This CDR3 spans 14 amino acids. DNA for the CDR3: TGTGCCAGCAGCTCGACTGTCAGCACAGATACGCAGTATTTT. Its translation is CASSSTVSTDTQYF.

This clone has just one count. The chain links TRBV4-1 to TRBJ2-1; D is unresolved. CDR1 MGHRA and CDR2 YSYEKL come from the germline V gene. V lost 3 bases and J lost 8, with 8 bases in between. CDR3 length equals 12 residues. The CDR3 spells CASSHATHEQFF. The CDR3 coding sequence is TGCGCCAGCAGCCACGCGACACATGAGCAGTTCTTC.

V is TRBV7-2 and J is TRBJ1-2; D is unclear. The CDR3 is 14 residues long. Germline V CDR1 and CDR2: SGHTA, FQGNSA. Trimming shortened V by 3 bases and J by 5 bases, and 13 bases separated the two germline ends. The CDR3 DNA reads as TGTGCCAGCAGCTTTACAGCGGAAGCATATGGCTACACCTTC. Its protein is CASSFTAEAYGYTF.